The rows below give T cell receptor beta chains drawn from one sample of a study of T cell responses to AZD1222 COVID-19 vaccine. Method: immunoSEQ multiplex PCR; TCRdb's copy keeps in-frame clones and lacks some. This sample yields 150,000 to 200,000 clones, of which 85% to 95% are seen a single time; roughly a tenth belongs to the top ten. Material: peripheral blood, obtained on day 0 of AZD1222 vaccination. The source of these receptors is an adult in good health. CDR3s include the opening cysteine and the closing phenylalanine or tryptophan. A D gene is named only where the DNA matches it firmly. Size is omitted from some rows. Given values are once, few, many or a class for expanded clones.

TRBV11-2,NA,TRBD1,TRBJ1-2,TGTGCCAGCAGCCCCCAGTCCGGGGGACAGGCAACCTACGGCTACACCTTC,CASSPQSGGQATYGYTF
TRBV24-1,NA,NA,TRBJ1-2,TGTGCCACCAGTGATTTCAACTATGGCTACACCTTC,CATSDFNYGYTF
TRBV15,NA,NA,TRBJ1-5,TGTGCCACCAGCCCAAGATGGACAGCACAGCCCCAGCATTTT,CATSPRWTAQPQHF
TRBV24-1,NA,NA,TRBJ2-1,TGTGCCACCAGTGACCCAGGGTATGAGCAGTTCTTC,CATSDPGYEQFF
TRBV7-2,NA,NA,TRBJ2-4,TGTGCCAGCAGCTTGACCGGGACGACACTAAGGGGGGAAAACATTCAGTACTTC,CASSLTGTTLRGENIQYF
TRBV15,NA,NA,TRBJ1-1,TGTGCCACCAGCACCCGTAGAGGGAACACTGAAGCTTTCTTT,CATSTRRGNTEAFF
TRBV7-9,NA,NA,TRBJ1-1,TGTGCCAGCAGTCGTCTTGGAGGGCGGAACACTGAAGCTTTCTTT,CASSRLGGRNTEAFF
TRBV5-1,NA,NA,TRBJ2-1,TGCGCCAGCAGCTTGATCTGGCGCGGCTCCTACAATGAGCAGTTCTTC,CASSLIWRGSYNEQFF
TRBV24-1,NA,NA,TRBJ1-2,TGTGCCACCAGTGACCACCATACTAACTATGGCTACACCTTC,CATSDHHTNYGYTF
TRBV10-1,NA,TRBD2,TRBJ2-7,TGCGCCAGCAGTTATAGCGGGAGGGCCGGCGAGCAGTACTTC,CASSYSGRAGEQYF
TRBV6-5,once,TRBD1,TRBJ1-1,TGTGCCAGCAGTTCGCACGGGACAGGGGGCACTGAAGCTTTCTTT,CASSSHGTGGTEAFF
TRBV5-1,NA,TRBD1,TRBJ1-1,TGCGCCAGCAGCGTTTTAGGGGGCGAAGCTTTCTTT,CASSVLGGEAFF
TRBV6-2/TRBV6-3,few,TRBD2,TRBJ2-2,TGTGCCAGCAGTTCGGGACTAGGCGACACCGGGGAGCTGTTTTTT,CASSSGLGDTGELFF
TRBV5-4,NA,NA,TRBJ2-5,TGTGCCAGCAGCTTAAGACAGACGCAAGAGACCCAGTACTTC,CASSLRQTQETQYF
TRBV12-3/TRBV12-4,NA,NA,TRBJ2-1,TGTGCCAGCAGTTTAGCATACGAGCAGTTCTTC,CASSLAYEQFF
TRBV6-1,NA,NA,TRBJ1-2,TGTGCCAGCAGTGAAAAGGGGTATGGCTACACCTTC,CASSEKGYGYTF